The clone carrying this T cell receptor beta chain was detected only a few times. There were TCR beta CDR3 regions amplified from RNA transcripts. An initial round of RT-PCR targeting the TCR CDR3 relied on the HTBI primer set. TCRdb re-called the multiplex PCR reads with MiXCR, one entry per CDR3 protein. The sample shows 400,000 to 600,000 distinct CDR3 sequences, roughly a sixth of them seen only once. The CDR3 consists of 14 residues. With 7 bases removed from V and 0 bases from J, the gap between germline ends came to 12 bases. Germline loops: CDR1 LGHNA, CDR2 YSLEER. The sample originates from a study of T cells in Graves' hyperthyroidism and ophthalmopathy.

This chain links TRBV4-3 with TRBJ1-1; D uncertain. The sequence was obtained from a woman under 40 with Graves' ophthalmopathy. Input material: blood. CDR3 in amino acids: CASTYGLMNTEAFF. CDR3 bases: TGCGCCAGCACCTATGGGCTCATGAACACTGAAGCTTTCTTT.